This T cell receptor beta chain is drawn from a study of blood T cell repertoires in COVID-19. Authors' methods: From reference gene primer amplification, estimates of nucleated cell counts were derived. TCRdb keeps only in-frame clones here, not all; method: immunoSEQ multiplex PCR. D and trimming were read from the DNA, whereas the V and J calls and clone size are those reported in that table. The table records 90,000 or so clones, 79% of them present only once. This clone showed up just a few times. The sequence was obtained from a human donor in a cohort sampled during active COVID-19. Sequencing was done on a sample of peripheral blood.

The CDR3 region is CASSPPAGTSNQPQHF. The CDR3 DNA reads as TGTGCCAGCTCACCACCGGCAGGCACTAGCAATCAGCCCCAGCATTTT. The gene calls are TRBV18 and TRBJ1-5; D remains unclear. V was cut by 0 bases and J by 0 bases, with 9 bases left in between. CDR1 KGHSH and CDR2 LQKENI come from the germline V gene. There are 16 residues in the CDR3.